These 8 T cell receptor beta chains were sequenced from one sample in a study of PD-1 blockade in classical Hodgkin lymphoma. This sample's time point: cycle 4 day 1 (C4D1), after around six weeks of nivolumab. There was relapse after autologous stem cell transplantation in every patient, and there was variation in brentuximab vedotin exposure. Profiling relied on immunoSEQ multiplex PCR, and the TCRdb table lists in-frame clones only, not all of them. The top ten hold roughly 21% of the sample, which has 20,000 to 25,000 clones, approximately 77% seen once. Specimen: peripheral blood mononuclear cells (PBMCs), collected before the fourth cycle of nivolumab. These TCRs come from a human donor with classical Hodgkin lymphoma.

The rearrangement uses TRBV10-3 and TRBJ1-3; D not certain. CDR1 and CDR2 (germline): ENHRY, SYGVKD. Trimming cost V 8 bases and J 0 bases, with 11 bases left between them. The CDR3 covers 14 residues. CDR3 sequence (DNA): TGTGCCATCGCGATAGGACGCTCTGGAAACACCATATATTTT. The encoded protein is CAIAIGRSGNTIYF.

V gene TRBV6-5 combines with J gene TRBJ2-7; 10 bases agree with TRBD2. CDR3 size: 14 residues. The J segment lost 6 bases and the V segment lost 7 bases, leaving 9 bases of the junction unmatched. Germline assignment: CDR1 MNHEY and CDR2 SVGAGI. The CDR3 coding sequence is TGTGCCAGCACCCTAGCGGGAGCCCTCTCCGAGCAGTACTTC. Its protein is CASTLAGALSEQYF.

The gene calls are TRBV28 and TRBJ1-5; D is uncertain. Per the germline V gene, CDR1 is MDHEN and CDR2 is SYDVKM. The CDR3 runs to 18 residues. The V end was cut by 3 bases, the J end by 0 bases, with 18 bases between. The CDR3 coding sequence is TGTGCCAGCAGTTTCGGAATTAAGAACCTTCATAGCAATCAGCCCCAGCATTTT. Its translation is CASSFGIKNLHSNQPQHF.

The chain combines TRBV7-9 with TRBJ2-2; TRBD1 aligns across 8 bases. CDR1 and CDR2 (germline): SEHNR, FQNEAQ (reference sequence). Trimming removed 3 bases from V and 5 bases from J; junction bases left unmatched: 5. The CDR3 consists of 15 residues. CDR3 in DNA: TGTGCCAGCAGCTTGCAGGGGGCTCTGACCGGGGAGCTGTTTTTT. This translates into CASSLQGALTGELFF.

The chain carries TRBV6-5 and TRBJ2-6; D is possibly TRBD1 (6 bases). Germline CDR1 is MNHEY and CDR2 is SVGAGI. V was pared by 8 bases and J by 0 bases, with 8 bases between. CDR3 length equals 14 residues. CDR3 DNA: TGTGCCAGCCAGGGGCTCTCTGGGGCCAACGTCCTGACTTTC. Protein sequence: CASQGLSGANVLTF.

This chain joins TRBV18 and TRBJ2-1; possibly TRBD2 for D (5 bases). V was clipped by 3 bases and J by 12 bases, with 12 bases between them. The CDR3 runs 12 residues. Germline V gives CDR1 KGHSH, CDR2 LQKENI. The CDR3 coding sequence is TGTGCCAGCTCACCGAACCGGAGCGGGCAGTTCTTC. Translation: CASSPNRSGQFF.

By sample share, this clone is medium-sized (0.01 to 0.1%). This sequence joins TRBV5-6 and TRBJ2-7; D not resolved. The CDR3 spans 11 residues. The germline V gene has CDR1 SGHDT and CDR2 YYEEEE. Trimming removed 3 bases at V and 7 bases at J, with 8 bases between. The CDR3 region has the DNA TGTGCCAGCAGCTCCCTAGAGGAGCAGTACTTC. Encoded protein: CASSSLEEQYF. The full variable domain, its missing parts supplied by reference TRBV5-6 and TRBJ2-7, is DAGVTQSPTHLIKTRGQQVTLRCSPKSGHDTVSWYQQALGQGPQFIFQYYEEEERQRGNFPDRFSGHQFPNYSSELNVNALLLGDSALYLCASSSLEEQYFGPGTRLTVT.

The chain employs TRBV11-2 and TRBJ2-1; 9 bases match TRBD1. Trimming took 3 bases from V and 7 from J; bases not matched to a gene: 7. The CDR3 is made up of 15 amino acids. The germline gives CDR1 SGHAT, CDR2 FQNNGV. The CDR3, as DNA: TGTGCCAGCAGCTTCATGACAGGGGGGGGGAATGAGCAGTTCTTC. It specifies CASSFMTGGGNEQFF.